The next 4 T cell receptor beta chains were all read from a single sample in a study of CD8+ T cells in alopecia areata. RNA was isolated and reverse transcribed to cDNA, the sequencing template. Profiling relied on immunoSEQ multiplex PCR, and the TCRdb table lists in-frame clones only, not all of them. The table shows fewer than 150,000 clones, with roughly 82% occurring only once. Treatment reported: oral pan-JAK inhibitor, 5-10 mg twice daily. This sample comprised CD8+ T cells sorted from blood, obtained at week 4, from a patient treated with tofacitinib. The origin of the receptors is a human donor with alopecia areata.

On this clone itself: The conserved closing phenylalanine or tryptophan is absent in this CDR3, likely reflecting a read error. The chain combines TRBV5-6 with TRBJ2-7; TRBD1 matches at 7 bases. The V and J ends lost 4 bases and 2 bases, in that order; junction bases with no gene match: 9. CDR1 and CDR2 (germline): SGHDT, YYEEEE. The CDR3 has 15 amino acids. The CDR3 region has the DNA TGTGCCAGCAGCGGAGGACAGGAGACGACCTACGAGCAGTACCTC. Translating it yields CASSGGQETTYEQYL.

The rearrangement joins TRBV27 to TRBJ2-7, with unresolved D. Germline assignment: CDR1 MNHEY and CDR2 SMNVEV (reference sequence). Trimming took 6 bases from V and 0 from J, leaving 12 bases between them. The CDR3 extends over 14 amino acids. In nucleotides, the CDR3 is TGTGCCAGCAGCCTATCGACCGACTCCTACGAGCAGTACTTC. Translation gives CASSLSTDSYEQYF.

The chain joins TRBV27 to TRBJ2-5; D is perhaps TRBD1 (5 bases). Germline V gene data show CDR1 as MNHEY and CDR2 as SMNVEV (reference sequence). The CDR3 has 17 amino acids. V gave up 8 bases and J gave up 2 bases, with 24 bases separating them. This chain's CDR3 is CASCSLGYSTEQETQYF. CDR3 sequence (DNA): TGTGCCAGCTGCAGTTTAGGGTATTCGACAGAGCAAGAGACCCAGTACTTC.

V is TRBV5-6 and J is TRBJ2-7; D could derive from TRBD1 or TRBD2 (6 bases each). This CDR3 has 15 amino acids. Trimming left V 1 base short and J 0 bases short, with 11 bases between. Germline CDR1 reads SGHDT; CDR2 reads YYEEEE. The CDR3, as DNA: TGTGCCAGCAGCTTGTCGGGGGCCCACTCCTACGAGCAGTACTTC. Its protein product is CASSLSGAHSYEQYF.